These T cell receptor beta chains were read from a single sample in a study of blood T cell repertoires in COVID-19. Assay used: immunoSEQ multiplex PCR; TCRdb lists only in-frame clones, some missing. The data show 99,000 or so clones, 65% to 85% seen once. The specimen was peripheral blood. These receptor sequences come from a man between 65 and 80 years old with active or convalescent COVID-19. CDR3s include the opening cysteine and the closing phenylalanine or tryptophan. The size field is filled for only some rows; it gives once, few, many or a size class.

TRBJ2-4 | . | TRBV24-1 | CATSDLNGGRNIQYF
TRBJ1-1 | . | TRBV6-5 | CASNPGGLNTEAFF
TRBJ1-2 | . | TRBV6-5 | CASSPTGNGYTF
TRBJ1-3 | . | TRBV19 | CASTQLQDRSGNTIYF
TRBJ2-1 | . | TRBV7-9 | CASSLWTASGQFF
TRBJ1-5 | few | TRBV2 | CASSRQGSAQPQHF
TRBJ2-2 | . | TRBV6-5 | CASRKQGAGELFF
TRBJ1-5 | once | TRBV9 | CASSVTGESNQPQHF
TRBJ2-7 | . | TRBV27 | CANVRGPLGEQYF
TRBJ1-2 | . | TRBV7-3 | CASSLTAPDRGHNYGYTF
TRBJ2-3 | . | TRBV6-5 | CASSGGAEADTQYF
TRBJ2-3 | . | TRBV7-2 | CASSLRTGYSDTQYF
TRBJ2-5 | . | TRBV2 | CASSGTSGETQYF
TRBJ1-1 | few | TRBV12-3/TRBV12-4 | CASTLDRAPEAFF
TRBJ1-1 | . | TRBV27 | CASSPQQGKNTEAFF
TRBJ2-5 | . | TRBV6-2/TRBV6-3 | CASSYSSFRGLGETQYF
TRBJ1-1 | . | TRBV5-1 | CASSLSTGGTEAFF
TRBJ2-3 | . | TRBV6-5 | CASSHGTNPPDTQYF
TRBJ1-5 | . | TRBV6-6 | CASIWGHFSNQPQHF
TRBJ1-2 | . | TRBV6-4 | CASDTGKYGYTF
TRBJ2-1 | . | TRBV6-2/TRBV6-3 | CASSGRQANSYNEQFF
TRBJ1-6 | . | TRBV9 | CASSDTDRGNSPLHF
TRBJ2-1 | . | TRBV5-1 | CASSLGGQANEQFF
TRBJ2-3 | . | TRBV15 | CATSRDGEAQYF
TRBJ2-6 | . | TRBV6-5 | CASTPGGAGANVLTF
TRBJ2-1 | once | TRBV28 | CASSLSGGNEQFF
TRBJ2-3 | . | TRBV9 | CASSVGTGDTQYF
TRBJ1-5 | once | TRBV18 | CASSLTGEGNQPQHF
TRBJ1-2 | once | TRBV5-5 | CASSLYDQGYGYTF
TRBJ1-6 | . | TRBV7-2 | CASSQMGRNSPLHF
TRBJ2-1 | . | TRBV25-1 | CASSDAWGDYNEQFF
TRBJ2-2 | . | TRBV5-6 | CASSLGGQGFTGELFF
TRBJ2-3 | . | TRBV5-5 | CASSLAVSTDTQYF
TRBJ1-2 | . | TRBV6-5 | CASREQGSYGYTF
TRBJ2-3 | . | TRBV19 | CASSIGGFTDTQYF
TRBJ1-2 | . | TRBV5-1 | CASSLAVGGKDGYTF
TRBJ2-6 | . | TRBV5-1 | CASSLEGQGIVGANVLTF
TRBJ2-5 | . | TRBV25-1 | CAMPPPEGSETQYF
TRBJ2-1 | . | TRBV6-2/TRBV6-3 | CASSYGTSGLNEQFF
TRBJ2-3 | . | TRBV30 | CAWTGFTDTQYF
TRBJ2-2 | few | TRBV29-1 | CSARTSAWVGELFF
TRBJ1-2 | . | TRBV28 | CASSLFSVYYGYTF
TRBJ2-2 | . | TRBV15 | CATSSVRRDRGQNGELFF
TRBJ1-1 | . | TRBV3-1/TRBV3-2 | CASRPPGSGTEAFF
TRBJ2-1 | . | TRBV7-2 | CASSPGGSYNEQFF
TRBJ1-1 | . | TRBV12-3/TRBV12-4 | CASSSVYSEAFF
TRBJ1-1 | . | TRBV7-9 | CASSQQGTEAFF
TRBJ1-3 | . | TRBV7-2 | CASSFPPSGNTIYF